Listed below are T cell receptor beta chains from one sample, sequenced in a study of blood T cell repertoires in COVID-19. Repertoires were generated with immunoSEQ multiplex PCR, while TCRdb's copy carries only in-frame clones and drops some. The sample contains 250,000 to 350,000 clones, approximately 85% of which appear only once. Sequenced input: PBMCs or T cells enriched from blood (not recorded which). These receptors all come from a woman in her 30s who had recovered from COVID-19. Each CDR3 is given with its conserved first and last residue. The D gene is left open where the match is weak. Size is stated for part of the rows, as once, few or many counts, or as a class when the clone is expanded.

J gene: TRBJ2-1; V gene: TRBV5-1; CDR3 length: 15; D gene: TRBD1; clone size: -; CDR3 protein: CASSLGGQTHNEQFF; CDR3 DNA: TGCGCCAGCAGCTTGGGGGGACAGACTCACAATGAGCAGTTCTTC
J gene: TRBJ2-5; V gene: TRBV28; CDR3 length: 15; D gene: TRBD2; clone size: -; CDR3 protein: CASSLGTSGSETQYF; CDR3 DNA: TGTGCCAGCAGTCTCGGGACTAGCGGGAGTGAGACCCAGTACTTC
J gene: TRBJ2-5; V gene: TRBV3-1/TRBV3-2; CDR3 length: 16; D gene: TRBD2; clone size: -; CDR3 protein: CASSQSLAGGRETQYF; CDR3 DNA: TGTGCCAGCAGCCAGTCACTAGCGGGGGGTCGGGAGACCCAGTACTTC
J gene: TRBJ1-1; V gene: TRBV6-1; CDR3 length: 12; D gene: TRBD1; clone size: -; CDR3 protein: CASSEEGQAAFF; CDR3 DNA: TGTGCCAGCAGTGAAGAGGGACAGGCGGCTTTCTTT
J gene: TRBJ1-2; V gene: TRBV15; CDR3 length: 15; D gene: TRBD1; clone size: -; CDR3 protein: CATSRDPTGNYGYTF; CDR3 DNA: TGTGCCACCAGCAGAGATCCGACAGGGAACTATGGCTACACCTTC
J gene: TRBJ1-2; V gene: TRBV2; CDR3 length: 14; D gene: TRBD1; clone size: -; CDR3 protein: CASRPVQGKYGYTF; CDR3 DNA: TGTGCCAGCAGGCCGGTACAGGGGAAATATGGCTACACCTTC
J gene: TRBJ2-7; V gene: TRBV2; CDR3 length: 15; D gene: -; clone size: -; CDR3 protein: CASSEALSGSYEQYF; CDR3 DNA: TGTGCCAGCAGTGAAGCGCTTAGCGGCTCCTACGAGCAGTACTTC
J gene: TRBJ2-1; V gene: TRBV27; CDR3 length: 15; D gene: TRBD2; clone size: -; CDR3 protein: CASSLTSGMYNEQFF; CDR3 DNA: TGTGCCAGCAGTTTAACTAGCGGGATGTACAATGAGCAGTTCTTC
J gene: TRBJ2-3; V gene: TRBV9; CDR3 length: 15; D gene: -; clone size: once; CDR3 protein: CASSVVSSGEATQYF; CDR3 DNA: TGTGCCAGCAGCGTAGTCTCGTCGGGAGAGGCTACGCAGTATTTT
J gene: TRBJ2-3; V gene: TRBV6-5; CDR3 length: 15; D gene: TRBD1; clone size: -; CDR3 protein: CASNLQGARTDTQYF; CDR3 DNA: TGTGCCAGCAATCTACAGGGGGCCCGCACAGATACGCAGTATTTT
J gene: TRBJ1-2; V gene: TRBV7-2; CDR3 length: 13; D gene: -; clone size: -; CDR3 protein: CASSFVQLAGYTF; CDR3 DNA: TGTGCCAGCAGCTTTGTTCAGTTGGCTGGCTACACCTTC
J gene: TRBJ1-6; V gene: TRBV2; CDR3 length: 18; D gene: TRBD1; clone size: once; CDR3 protein: CASSDTGGYSSYNSPLHF; CDR3 DNA: TGTGCCAGCAGTGATACAGGGGGGTACAGCTCCTATAATTCACCCCTCCACTTT
J gene: TRBJ2-7; V gene: TRBV11-2; CDR3 length: 18; D gene: TRBD2; clone size: once; CDR3 protein: CASSPRTSGVRTSYEQYF; CDR3 DNA: TGTGCCAGCAGCCCTCGGACTAGCGGGGTCCGAACCTCCTACGAGCAGTACTTC
J gene: TRBJ1-1; V gene: TRBV7-6; CDR3 length: 12; D gene: -; clone size: -; CDR3 protein: CAAGPPNTEAFF; CDR3 DNA: TGTGCCGCGGGACCCCCGAACACTGAAGCTTTCTTT
J gene: TRBJ1-1; V gene: TRBV3-1/TRBV3-2; CDR3 length: 15; D gene: TRBD1; clone size: -; CDR3 protein: CASSQRSGGNTEAFF; CDR3 DNA: TGTGCCAGCAGCCAAAGATCAGGGGGGAACACTGAAGCTTTCTTT
J gene: TRBJ1-5; V gene: TRBV10-3; CDR3 length: 15; D gene: TRBD1; clone size: -; CDR3 protein: CAISDRGPGNQPQHF; CDR3 DNA: TGTGCCATCAGCGACAGGGGTCCGGGCAATCAGCCCCAGCATTTT
J gene: TRBJ2-1; V gene: TRBV11-3; CDR3 length: 15; D gene: -; clone size: -; CDR3 protein: CASSLSLTSYNEQFF; CDR3 DNA: TGTGCCAGCAGCTTATCACTAACCTCCTACAATGAGCAGTTCTTC
J gene: TRBJ2-1; V gene: TRBV5-5; CDR3 length: 19; D gene: TRBD2; clone size: -; CDR3 protein: CASNPALRGPASGNNEQFF; CDR3 DNA: TGTGCCAGCAACCCCGCCCTTCGGGGCCCGGCTAGCGGGAACAATGAGCAGTTCTTC
J gene: TRBJ1-2; V gene: TRBV4-1; CDR3 length: 14; D gene: -; clone size: -; CDR3 protein: CASSQGQTRGGYTF; CDR3 DNA: TGCGCCAGCAGCCAAGGCCAGACCCGCGGGGGCTACACCTTC
J gene: TRBJ1-5; V gene: TRBV28; CDR3 length: 15; D gene: TRBD1; clone size: -; CDR3 protein: CASSLAHRGRQPQHF; CDR3 DNA: TGTGCCAGCAGTCTCGCCCACAGGGGAAGACAGCCCCAGCATTTT
J gene: TRBJ2-7; V gene: TRBV27; CDR3 length: 13; D gene: TRBD2; clone size: few; CDR3 protein: CASSTTSAYEQYF; CDR3 DNA: TGTGCCAGCAGTACGACTAGCGCCTACGAGCAGTACTTC
J gene: TRBJ2-7; V gene: TRBV11-2; CDR3 length: 12; D gene: TRBD2; clone size: once; CDR3 protein: CASRFGGGEQYF; CDR3 DNA: TGTGCCAGCAGGTTCGGCGGGGGCGAGCAGTACTTC
J gene: TRBJ1-1; V gene: TRBV7-9; CDR3 length: 17; D gene: TRBD1; clone size: -; CDR3 protein: CASSLGTRGALNTEAFF; CDR3 DNA: TGTGCCAGCAGCTTAGGGACCAGGGGGGCCCTGAACACTGAAGCTTTCTTT
J gene: TRBJ1-1; V gene: TRBV18; CDR3 length: 13; D gene: -; clone size: -; CDR3 protein: CASHRQGNTEAFF; CDR3 DNA: TGTGCCAGCCACCGTCAGGGGAACACTGAAGCTTTCTTT
J gene: TRBJ2-5; V gene: TRBV7-9; CDR3 length: 13; D gene: -; clone size: -; CDR3 protein: CASSLVLQETQYF; CDR3 DNA: TGTGCCAGCAGCTTAGTTTTACAAGAGACCCAGTACTTC
J gene: TRBJ2-3; V gene: TRBV3-1/TRBV3-2; CDR3 length: 15; D gene: TRBD2; clone size: -; CDR3 protein: CASSHSAGNTDTQYF; CDR3 DNA: TGTGCCAGCAGCCACTCAGCGGGGAACACAGATACGCAGTATTTT
J gene: TRBJ1-6; V gene: TRBV6-5; CDR3 length: 14; D gene: TRBD1; clone size: -; CDR3 protein: CASSKQGAGSPLHF; CDR3 DNA: TGTGCCAGCAGTAAACAGGGGGCTGGATCACCCCTCCACTTT
J gene: TRBJ2-7; V gene: TRBV27; CDR3 length: 14; D gene: TRBD1; clone size: -; CDR3 protein: CASRPLGQRYEQYF; CDR3 DNA: TGTGCCAGCAGGCCCTTGGGACAGCGCTACGAGCAGTACTTC
J gene: TRBJ2-1; V gene: TRBV7-3; CDR3 length: 14; D gene: TRBD2; clone size: -; CDR3 protein: CASSLNVAGDKQFF; CDR3 DNA: TGTGCCAGCAGCTTAAACGTAGCGGGAGATAAGCAGTTCTTC
J gene: TRBJ1-4; V gene: TRBV25-1; CDR3 length: 15; D gene: -; clone size: -; CDR3 protein: CASSEFGGGSEKLFF; CDR3 DNA: TGTGCCAGCAGTGAATTCGGGGGCGGGAGTGAAAAACTGTTTTTT
J gene: TRBJ1-2; V gene: TRBV7-9; CDR3 length: 15; D gene: -; clone size: once; CDR3 protein: CASSLTTGEGYGYTF; CDR3 DNA: TGTGCCAGCAGCCTAACTACAGGAGAAGGCTATGGCTACACCTTC
J gene: TRBJ1-2; V gene: TRBV24-1; CDR3 length: 11; D gene: -; clone size: -; CDR3 protein: CATSDFNGYTF; CDR3 DNA: TGTGCCACCAGTGATTTTAATGGCTACACCTTC
J gene: TRBJ1-4; V gene: TRBV9; CDR3 length: 17; D gene: -; clone size: -; CDR3 protein: CASSVESAFATNEKLFF; CDR3 DNA: TGTGCCAGCAGCGTAGAGTCCGCGTTCGCAACTAATGAAAAACTGTTTTTT
J gene: TRBJ2-7; V gene: TRBV27; CDR3 length: 17; D gene: TRBD2; clone size: -; CDR3 protein: CASSLSTPLAGGWGQYF; CDR3 DNA: TGTGCCAGCAGTTTATCGACCCCGCTAGCGGGGGGCTGGGGGCAGTACTTC
J gene: TRBJ2-3; V gene: TRBV6-5; CDR3 length: 16; D gene: TRBD2; clone size: -; CDR3 protein: CASSYSSGRVADTQYF; CDR3 DNA: TGTGCCAGCAGTTACTCGAGCGGGAGGGTTGCGGATACGCAGTATTTT
J gene: TRBJ1-2; V gene: TRBV19; CDR3 length: 14; D gene: -; clone size: -; CDR3 protein: CAVRRGGTNYGYTF; CDR3 DNA: TGTGCCGTAAGGCGGGGAGGGACTAACTATGGCTACACCTTC
J gene: TRBJ1-1; V gene: TRBV28; CDR3 length: 13; D gene: -; clone size: -; CDR3 protein: CASSLPGRTEAFF; CDR3 DNA: TGTGCCAGCAGTTTACCAGGGCGCACTGAAGCTTTCTTT
J gene: TRBJ1-1; V gene: TRBV6-6; CDR3 length: 14; D gene: -; clone size: -; CDR3 protein: CASTQGGVGEVLFF; CDR3 DNA: TGTGCCAGCACCCAAGGCGGAGTAGGGGAAGTTCTTTTCTTT
J gene: TRBJ2-7; V gene: TRBV6-2/TRBV6-3; CDR3 length: 16; D gene: TRBD1; clone size: -; CDR3 protein: CASSYYQTGSPYEQYF; CDR3 DNA: TGTGCCAGCAGTTACTACCAGACAGGGTCCCCCTACGAGCAGTACTTC
J gene: TRBJ1-6; V gene: TRBV6-5; CDR3 length: 15; D gene: TRBD1; clone size: once; CDR3 protein: CASSLRTGLLSPLHF; CDR3 DNA: TGTGCCAGCAGCCTCAGGACAGGCCTCCTTTCACCCCTCCACTTT
J gene: TRBJ2-7; V gene: TRBV4-1; CDR3 length: 18; D gene: -; clone size: -; CDR3 protein: CASSQEGDGGGSYYEQYF; CDR3 DNA: TGCGCCAGCAGCCAAGAAGGGGACGGGGGAGGTTCTTACTACGAGCAGTACTTC
J gene: TRBJ2-7; V gene: TRBV4-2; CDR3 length: 14; D gene: -; clone size: -; CDR3 protein: CASSQVNRRDEQYF; CDR3 DNA: TGTGCCAGCAGCCAAGTAAACCGGAGGGACGAGCAGTACTTC
J gene: TRBJ2-4; V gene: TRBV19; CDR3 length: 15; D gene: -; clone size: -; CDR3 protein: CASSIREDAKNIQYF; CDR3 DNA: TGTGCCAGTAGTATTAGGGAGGATGCCAAAAACATTCAGTACTTC
J gene: TRBJ2-5; V gene: TRBV28; CDR3 length: 18; D gene: TRBD2; clone size: -; CDR3 protein: CASSLGPAGGGDKETQYF; CDR3 DNA: TGTGCCAGCAGTTTGGGTCCAGCGGGAGGGGGGGATAAAGAGACCCAGTACTTC
J gene: TRBJ2-5; V gene: TRBV2; CDR3 length: 12; D gene: TRBD2; clone size: -; CDR3 protein: CASRGIAGGQDF; CDR3 DNA: TGTGCCAGCAGGGGGATAGCGGGAGGGCAAGACTTC
J gene: TRBJ1-2; V gene: TRBV15; CDR3 length: 15; D gene: -; clone size: few; CDR3 protein: CATSNTPGETYGYTF; CDR3 DNA: TGTGCCACCAGCAATACACCGGGGGAGACCTATGGCTACACCTTC
J gene: TRBJ1-5; V gene: TRBV6-5; CDR3 length: 12; D gene: TRBD1; clone size: -; CDR3 protein: CASGQGNQPQHF; CDR3 DNA: TGTGCCAGCGGACAGGGCAATCAGCCCCAGCATTTT